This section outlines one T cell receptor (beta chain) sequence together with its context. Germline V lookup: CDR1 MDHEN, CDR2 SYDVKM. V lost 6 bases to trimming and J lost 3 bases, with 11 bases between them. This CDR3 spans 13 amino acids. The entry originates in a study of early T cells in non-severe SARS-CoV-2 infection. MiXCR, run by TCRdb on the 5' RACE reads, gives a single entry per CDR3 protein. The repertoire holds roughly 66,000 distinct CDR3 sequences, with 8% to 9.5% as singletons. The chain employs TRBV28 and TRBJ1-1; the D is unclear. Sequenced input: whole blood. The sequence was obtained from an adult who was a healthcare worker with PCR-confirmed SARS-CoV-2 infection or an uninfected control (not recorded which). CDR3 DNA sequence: TGTGCCAGCAGGAGGCAGGACCACACTGAAGCTTTCTTT. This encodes CASRRQDHTEAFF.